Below are 10 T cell receptor beta chains sequenced from a single sample in a study of T cells in Graves' hyperthyroidism and ophthalmopathy. Researchers amplified the TCR beta CDR3 regions from RNA transcripts. Primed by the HTBI set, a first-round RT-PCR was run on the TCR CDR3. TCRdb passed the multiplex PCR reads through MiXCR, listing each CDR3 protein once. The sample carries 300,000 to 500,000 distinct CDR3 sequences, over 12% recorded once. Source material: blood. The origin of the receptors is a man between 45 and 60 years old with Graves' ophthalmopathy.

DNA of the CDR3: TGTGCCAGCAGCTTAGGGACATCGGCCAAAAACATTCAGTACTTC. Protein product: CASSLGTSAKNIQYF. V is TRBV5-8 and J is TRBJ2-4; perhaps TRBD1 as D (6 bases). The CDR3 runs 15 residues. The germline V gene encodes CDR1 SGHTS and CDR2 YDEGEE. V was clipped by 2 bases and J by 1 base, with 10 bases between them.

This sequence joins TRBV9 and TRBJ2-2; 9 bases are a match to TRBD2. CDR1 and CDR2 from the germline V gene are SGDLS and YYNGEE. CDR3 length: 16 residues. Unmatched junction bases numbered 9, after V lost 3 bases and J lost 6 bases. The CDR3 protein is CASSASGTSPAGELFF. DNA of the CDR3: TGTGCCAGCAGCGCCTCCGGGACTAGCCCCGCCGGGGAGCTGTTTTTT.

The rearrangement joins TRBV20-1 to TRBJ2-7; 8 nucleotides agree with TRBD2. CDR1 and CDR2 (germline): DFQATT, SNEGSKA (reference sequence). The ends lost 0 bases at V and 2 bases at J; junction bases unmatched: 9. The CDR3 is made up of 16 amino acids. CDR3 coding DNA: TGCAGTGCTAGAGAGGAAACAGCGGGGGAGCCCTACGAGCAGTACTTC. Translating it yields CSAREETAGEPYEQYF.

This clonotype was counted between two and nine times. V usage is TRBV19 and J usage is TRBJ2-5; D might be TRBD2 (7 bases). Germline V CDR1 and CDR2: LNHDA, SQIVND (reference sequence). Trimming took 5 bases from V and 5 from J, leaving 18 bases between them. The CDR3 runs 15 residues. CDR3 amino acids: CASSVVGGASETQYF. Here the CDR3 DNA reads TGTGCCAGTAGTGTGGTGGGGGGGGCCAGCGAGACCCAGTACTTC.

The chain uses TRBV15 and TRBJ2-7, with 10 bases identical to TRBD1. V trimming: 3 bases; J trimming: 2 bases; junction bases outside the gene matches: 13. Germline V gives CDR1 LNHNV, CDR2 YYDKDF (reference sequence). The CDR3 is 18 amino acids. The chain's CDR3 is CATSSEGPGTGAPYEQYF. In nucleotides, the CDR3 is TGTGCCACCAGCAGCGAGGGCCCAGGGACAGGGGCCCCCTACGAGCAGTACTTC.

This clonotype has just a few counts. This may be a read error, as it is one base from a much larger clone. CDR3 in DNA: TGTGCCAGCAGTTGCTCGATTATAGCTAGCGGGAGAATAAACGAGCAGTACTTC. This sequence encodes CASSCSIIASGRINEQYF. The rearrangement uses TRBV6-6 and TRBJ2-7; TRBD2 aligns across 10 bases. This CDR3 is built from 18 residues. V shed 4 bases and J 5 bases; nucleotides not matched to a gene: 17. The germline V gene encodes CDR1 MNHNY and CDR2 SVGAGI (reference sequence).

The genes are TRBV29-1 and TRBJ2-7, with D perhaps matching TRBD1 (6 bases). This CDR3 comprises 11 residues. CDR1 is SQVTM and CDR2 is ANQGSEA in the germline V gene. Trimming took 8 bases from V and 3 from J, leaving 11 bases between them. CDR3 region: CSYRDIYEQYF. DNA for the CDR3: TGCAGCTACCGGGACATCTACGAGCAGTACTTC.

This clonotype was observed many times. V and J are TRBV28 and TRBJ2-1, with D tentatively TRBD1 or TRBD2 (5 bases each). CDR3 size: 13 residues. V was clipped by 7 bases and J by 2 bases, with 9 bases between them. Germline lookup yields CDR1 MDHEN and CDR2 SYDVKM. CDR3 nucleotide sequence: TGTGCCAGCATTGAGGGGACCTACAATGAGCAGTTCTTC. Protein product: CASIEGTYNEQFF.

This clonotype came up once. Relative to the germline gene, one junction end is altered; a read error may explain this. The chain couples TRBV7-9 to TRBJ2-3; possible D gene TRBD2, 6 bases. Germline CDR1 reads SEHNR; CDR2 reads FQNEAQ (reference sequence). This CDR3 spans 16 amino acids. In DNA form, the CDR3 reads TGCGCCAGCAGCCATGCAAAAGAACTAGCAACAGATACGCAGTATTTT. Protein: CASSHAKELATDTQYF.

The table lists this clonotype with a few counts. The rearrangement links TRBV7-2 to TRBJ2-1; D is perhaps TRBD2 (6 bases). V was shortened by 5 bases and J by 9 bases, with 17 bases between the two germline ends. This CDR3 is 14 amino acids long. The germline V gene has CDR1 SGHTA and CDR2 FQGNSA. The CDR3 loop is CASSESGTGAEQFF. For the CDR3, the DNA is TGTGCCAGCAGCGAGAGTGGGACGGGAGCTGAGCAGTTCTTC.